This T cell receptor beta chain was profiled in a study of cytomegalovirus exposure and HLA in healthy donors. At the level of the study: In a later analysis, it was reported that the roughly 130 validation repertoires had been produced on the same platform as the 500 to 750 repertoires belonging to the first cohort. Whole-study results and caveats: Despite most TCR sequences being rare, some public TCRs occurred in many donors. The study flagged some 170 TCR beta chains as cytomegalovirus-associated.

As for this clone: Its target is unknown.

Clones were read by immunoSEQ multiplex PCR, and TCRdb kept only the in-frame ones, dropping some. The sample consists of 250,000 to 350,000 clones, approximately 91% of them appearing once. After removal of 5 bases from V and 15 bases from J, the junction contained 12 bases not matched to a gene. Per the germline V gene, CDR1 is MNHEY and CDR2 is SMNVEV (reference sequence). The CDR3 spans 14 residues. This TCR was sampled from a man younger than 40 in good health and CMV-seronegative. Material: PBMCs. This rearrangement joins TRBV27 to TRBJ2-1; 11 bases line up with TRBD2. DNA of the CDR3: TGTGCCAGCAGTCAAACGTTGGGACTAGCGGACGTGTTCTTC. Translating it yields CASSQTLGLADVFF.